These 2 T cell receptor beta chains were all obtained from the same sample, sequenced in a study of T cells in Graves' hyperthyroidism and ophthalmopathy. RNA transcripts gave rise to amplified TCR beta CDR3 regions. HTBI primers were used for first-round RT-PCR of the TCR CDR3. TCRdb re-derived calls from the multiplex PCR reads in MiXCR, one entry per CDR3 protein. The table lists fewer than 650,000 distinct CDR3 sequences, roughly 13% of them singletons. The sequenced sample was blood. All receptors come from a woman in her 30s with Graves' hyperthyroidism that later progressed to Graves' ophthalmopathy.

This clonotype was seen at least ten times. V usage is TRBV11-3 and J usage is TRBJ1-4; D unclear. V was cut by 3 bases and J by 6 bases, with 5 bases left in between. Germline V gene lookup returns CDR1 SGHNT and CDR2 YENEEA. The CDR3 spans 12 residues. CDR3 sequence: CASSLSDEKLFF. DNA of the CDR3: TGTGCCAGCAGCTTGTCGGATGAAAAACTGTTTTTT.

This clonotype was picked up many times. V and J are TRBV11-3 and TRBJ2-7; D not resolved. Germline lookup yields CDR1 SGHNT and CDR2 YENEEA. The V and J ends lost 9 bases and 1 base respectively, with 13 bases between them. The CDR3 contains 13 residues. The CDR3 protein is CASSKERSYEQYF. The CDR3, as DNA: TGTGCCAGTTCCAAGGAGAGGTCCTACGAGCAGTACTTC.